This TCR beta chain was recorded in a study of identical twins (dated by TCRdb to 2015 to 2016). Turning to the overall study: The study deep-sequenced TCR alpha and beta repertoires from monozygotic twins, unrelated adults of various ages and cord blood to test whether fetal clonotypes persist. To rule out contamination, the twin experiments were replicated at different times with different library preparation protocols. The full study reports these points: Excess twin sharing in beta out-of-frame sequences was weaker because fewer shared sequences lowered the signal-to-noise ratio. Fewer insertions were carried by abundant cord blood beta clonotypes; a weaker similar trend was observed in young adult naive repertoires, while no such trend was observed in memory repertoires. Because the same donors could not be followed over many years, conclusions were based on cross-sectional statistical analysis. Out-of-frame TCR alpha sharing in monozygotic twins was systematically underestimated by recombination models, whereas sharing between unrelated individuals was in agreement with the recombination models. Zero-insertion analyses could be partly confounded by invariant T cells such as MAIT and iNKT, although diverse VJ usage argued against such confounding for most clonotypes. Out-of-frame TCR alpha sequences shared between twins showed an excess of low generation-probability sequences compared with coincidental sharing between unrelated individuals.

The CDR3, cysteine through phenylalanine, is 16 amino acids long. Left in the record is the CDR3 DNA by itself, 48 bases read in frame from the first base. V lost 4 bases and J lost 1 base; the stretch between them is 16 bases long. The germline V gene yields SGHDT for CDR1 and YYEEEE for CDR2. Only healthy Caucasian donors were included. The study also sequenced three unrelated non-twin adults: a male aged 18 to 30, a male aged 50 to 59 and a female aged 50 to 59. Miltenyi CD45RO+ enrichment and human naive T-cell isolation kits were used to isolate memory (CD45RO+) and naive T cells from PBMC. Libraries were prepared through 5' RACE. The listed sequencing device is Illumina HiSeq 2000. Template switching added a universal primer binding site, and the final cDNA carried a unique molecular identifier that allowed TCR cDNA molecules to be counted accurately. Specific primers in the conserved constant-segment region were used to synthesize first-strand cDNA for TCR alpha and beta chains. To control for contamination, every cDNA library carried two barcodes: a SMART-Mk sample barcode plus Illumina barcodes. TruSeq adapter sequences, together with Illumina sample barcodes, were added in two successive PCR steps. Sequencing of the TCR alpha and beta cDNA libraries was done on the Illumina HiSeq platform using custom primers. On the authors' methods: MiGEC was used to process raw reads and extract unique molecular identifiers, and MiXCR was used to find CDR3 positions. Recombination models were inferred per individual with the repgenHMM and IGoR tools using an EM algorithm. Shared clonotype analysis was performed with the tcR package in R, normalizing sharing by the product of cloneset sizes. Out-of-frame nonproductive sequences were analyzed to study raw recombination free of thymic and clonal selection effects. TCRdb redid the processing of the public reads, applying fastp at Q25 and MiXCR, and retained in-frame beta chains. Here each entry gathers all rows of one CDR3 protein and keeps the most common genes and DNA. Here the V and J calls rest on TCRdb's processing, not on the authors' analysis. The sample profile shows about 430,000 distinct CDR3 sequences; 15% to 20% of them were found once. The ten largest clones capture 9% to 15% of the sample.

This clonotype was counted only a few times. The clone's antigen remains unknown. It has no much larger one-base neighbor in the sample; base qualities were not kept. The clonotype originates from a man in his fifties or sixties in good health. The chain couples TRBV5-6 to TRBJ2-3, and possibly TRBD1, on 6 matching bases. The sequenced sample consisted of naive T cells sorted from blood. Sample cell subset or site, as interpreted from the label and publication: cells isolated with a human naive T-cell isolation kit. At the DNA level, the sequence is TGTGCCAGCAGCGCCTCCCTCAGGGGTGGCACAGATACGCAGTATTTT. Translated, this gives CASSASLRGGTDTQYF. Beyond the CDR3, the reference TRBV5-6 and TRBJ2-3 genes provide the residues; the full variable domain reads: DAGVTQSPTHLIKTRGQQVTLRCSPKSGHDTVSWYQQALGQGPQFIFQYYEEEERQRGNFPDRFSGHQFPNYSSELNVNALLLGDSALYLCASSASLRGGTDTQYFGPGTRLTVL.